These 28 T cell receptor beta chains were sequenced from one sample in a study of post-analysis software for immune sequencing data. General study results and limits: Relative to controls, patients had 5 or 6 TRBV segments at higher frequency, with TRBV5-6, TRBV5-1 and TRBV20-1 among these.

These receptors are not linked to any known antigen. Presence of unique molecular identifiers characterized the TCR beta cDNA libraries. TCRdb re-derived calls from the PCR reads in MiXCR, one entry per CDR3 protein. In the table there are about 540,000 distinct CDR3 sequences, around 36% of which are singletons. The material sequenced was blood. Every receptor here comes from a girl aged 2-17 years with multiple sclerosis.

J is TRBJ2-7 and V is TRBV5-6, with TRBD2 identical over 7 bases. Germline trimming cut 3 bases from V and 5 bases from J; bases unmatched to any gene: 14. CDR3 length: 16 residues. Germline V gene sequence: CDR1 SGHDT, CDR2 YYEEEE. The chain's CDR3 is CASSSTPGGRTDEQYF. The CDR3 DNA is TGTGCCAGCAGCTCTACCCCGGGGGGACGAACGGACGAGCAGTACTTC.

The chain joins TRBV7-8 to TRBJ2-3; either TRBD1 or TRBD2 may fit D (5 bases each). Germline V gives CDR1 SGHVS, CDR2 FQNEAQ. The CDR3 extends over 13 amino acids. V was pared by 5 bases and J by 6 bases, with 12 bases between. In DNA form, the CDR3 reads TGTGCCAGCAGCCCCCGGGACCGGGATACGCAGTATTTT. This codes for CASSPRDRDTQYF.

This clonotype was seen a handful of times. V usage is TRBV5-1 and J usage is TRBJ1-2; D is undetermined. V was clipped by 3 bases and J by 8 bases, with 14 bases between them. This CDR3 contains 13 residues. The germline gives CDR1 SGHRS, CDR2 YFSETQ. The CDR3 DNA sequence: TGCGCCAGCAGCTACGATCCGACTTTCGGCTACACCTTC. Its protein product is CASSYDPTFGYTF.

This clonotype was seen only a few times. The chain recombines TRBV7-9 with TRBJ2-3; no firm D call. There are 16 residues in the CDR3. Per germline, CDR1 SEHNR and CDR2 FQNEAQ (reference sequence). V gave up 0 bases and J gave up 0 bases, with 10 bases separating them. The CDR3 loop reads CASSLAGWKSTDTQYF. As DNA, the CDR3 is TGTGCCAGCAGCTTAGCGGGATGGAAAAGCACAGATACGCAGTATTTT. The whole variable domain, filled in from reference TRBV7-9 and TRBJ2-3, reads DTGVSQNPRHKITKRGQNVTFRCDPISEHNRLYWYRQTLGQGPEFLTYFQNEAQLEKSRLLSDRFSAERPKGSFSTLEIQRTEQGDSAMYLCASSLAGWKSTDTQYFGPGTRLTVL.

This clonotype was observed once. The rearrangement uses TRBV20-1 and TRBJ2-7; the match to TRBD1 covers 11 bases. This CDR3 spans 15 amino acids. Germline V gene sequence: CDR1 DFQATT, CDR2 SNEGSKA (reference sequence). V lost 5 bases and J lost 2; bases outside the gene matches: 8. The CDR3 bases are TGCAGTGCTGAGCGAGGGGGACAGGGGGCCTACGAGCAGTACTTC. Translation: CSAERGGQGAYEQYF.

This clonotype occurred a few times. The chain links TRBV20-1 to TRBJ2-5; D is undetermined. The V gene lost 0 bases and the J gene lost 4 bases, with 6 bases spanning the gap. CDR3 length: 12 amino acids. Germline lookup yields CDR1 DFQATT and CDR2 SNEGSKA (reference sequence). CDR3 coding DNA: TGCAGTGCTAGAGATCCGATAGAGACCCAGTACTTC. This sequence encodes CSARDPIETQYF.

J is TRBJ2-1 and V is TRBV5-1; D is uncertain. V was shortened by 0 bases and J by 3 bases, with 10 bases between the two germline ends. This CDR3 contains 15 residues. The germline gives CDR1 SGHRS, CDR2 YFSETQ. This CDR3 is CASSLGVGNYNEQFF. The CDR3 DNA reads TGCGCCAGCAGCTTGGGAGTAGGGAACTACAATGAGCAGTTCTTC.

This clonotype was counted only a few times. The rearrangement uses TRBV27 and TRBJ1-4, with D tentatively TRBD1 (5 bases). V was trimmed by 0 bases and J by 0 bases, leaving 8 bases between them. This CDR3 is built from 16 residues. Germline CDR1 is MNHEY and CDR2 is SMNVEV (reference sequence). CDR3 bases: TGTGCCAGCAGTTTATCGTCGGACACAACTAATGAAAAACTGTTTTTT. This sequence encodes CASSLSSDTTNEKLFF.

V is TRBV5-1 and J is TRBJ2-5; TRBD2 aligns across 13 bases. The germline V gene has CDR1 SGHRS and CDR2 YFSETQ. This CDR3 has 15 amino acids. V dropped 0 bases and J dropped 4; count of bases not matched to a gene: 0. The DNA for the CDR3 is TGCGCCAGCAGCTTGGGGACTAGCGGGGGAGAGACCCAGTACTTC. Translating it yields CASSLGTSGGETQYF. The entire variable domain, with the rest obtained from reference TRBV5-1 and TRBJ2-5, is as follows: KAGVTQTPRYLIKTRGQQVTLSCSPISGHRSVSWYQQTPGQGLQFLFEYFSETQRNKGNFPGRFSGRQFSNSRSEMNVSTLELGDSALYLCASSLGTSGGETQYFGPGTRLLVL.

V and J are TRBV20-1 and TRBJ1-1; tentatively, D is TRBD1 (5 bases). V was cut by 0 bases and J by 5 bases, with 13 bases left in between. Germline CDR1 is DFQATT and CDR2 is SNEGSKA (reference sequence). The length of the CDR3 is 14 residues. For the CDR3, the DNA is TGCAGTGCTAGAGATCAGGCGGGGGTAACTGAAGCTTTCTTT. Translation: CSARDQAGVTEAFF.

This chain links TRBV12-3 or TRBV12-4 with TRBJ2-5; D is possibly TRBD2 (6 bases). V was cut by 5 bases and J by 5 bases, with 15 bases left in between. The CDR3 runs to 14 residues. The CDR3 loop reads CASSRPGGAETQYF. As DNA, the CDR3 is TGTGCCAGCAGTCGCCCCGGGGGTGCCGAGACCCAGTACTTC.

The V and J genes are TRBV5-6 and TRBJ1-2; D not certain. From germline, CDR1 is SGHDT and CDR2 YYEEEE. Deletions cut 0 bases from V and 3 bases from J, with 9 bases between. There are 14 residues in the CDR3. The CDR3 loop is CASSLDGADYGYTF. CDR3 DNA: TGTGCCAGCAGCTTGGACGGCGCTGACTATGGCTACACCTTC.

At least ten counts were recorded for this clonotype. The CDR3 nucleotides read TGTGCCATCAGTGAGGGCAACGAAGGTTACGAGCAGTACTTC. It is translated as CAISEGNEGYEQYF. The chain is built from TRBV10-3 and TRBJ2-7; D remains unclear. The CDR3 has 14 residues. Germline CDR1 ENHRY, CDR2 SYGVKD. Trimming took off 2 bases at V and 4 bases at J, with 12 bases between the two ends.

This clonotype was detected only a few times. The chain links TRBV3-1 to TRBJ2-1; D assignment may be TRBD1 or TRBD2 (5 bases each). From germline, CDR1 is LGHDT and CDR2 YNNKEL (reference sequence). V dropped 4 bases and J dropped 6 bases, with 16 bases sitting between them. The CDR3 is 15 amino acids. The CDR3 DNA follows: TGTGCCAGCAGCCCCGGGACGGCGAACGGCAATGAGCAGTTCTTC. It codes for CASSPGTANGNEQFF.

This clonotype was found a few times. This chain links TRBV25-1 with TRBJ2-5; 8 nucleotides align to TRBD1. The J call is doubtful: the DNA matches TRBJ2-7 better. Germline-derived CDR1 and CDR2 are MGHDK and SYGVNS. The CDR3 runs 15 residues. Here the CDR3 reads CASSDWQGAINEQYF. The CDR3 nucleotides read TGTGCCAGCAGTGATTGGCAGGGGGCAATCAACGAGCAGTACTTC.

In its sample, this clonotype was seen once. The V gene is TRBV7-9, the J gene TRBJ1-2, with TRBD1 matching 8 bases. Trimming cost V 5 bases and J 6 bases; bases outside gene matches: 14. The CDR3 runs 16 residues. CDR1 SEHNR and CDR2 FQNEAQ come from the germline V gene (reference sequence). The CDR3 protein is CASSPHRDRIPNGYTF. CDR3 bases: TGTGCCAGCAGCCCTCACCGGGACAGGATACCGAATGGCTACACCTTC.

This chain joins TRBV3-1 and TRBJ1-5; a weak D match, TRBD1 (5 bases). V dropped 1 base and J dropped 7 bases, with 11 bases sitting between them. The CDR3 covers 14 residues. Germline V gives CDR1 LGHDT, CDR2 YNNKEL (reference sequence). This chain's CDR3 is CASSQARVGQPQHF. CDR3 DNA sequence: TGTGCCAGCAGCCAAGCCAGGGTCGGACAGCCCCAGCATTTT.

The chain uses TRBV4-1 and TRBJ1-4; 12 positions match TRBD1. Losses at the gene ends were 0 bases for V and 4 bases for J; bases not matched to a gene: 6. There are 18 residues in the CDR3. Looked up from germline, CDR1 is MGHRA and CDR2 is YSYEKL. DNA of the CDR3: TGCGCCAGCAGCCAAGAGGGGACAGGGGGCGGGGGTAATGAAAAACTGTTTTTT. Translated, it gives CASSQEGTGGGGNEKLFF.

The gene calls are TRBV7-2 and TRBJ2-7; a weak D match, TRBD2 (5 bases). Trimming removed 7 bases at V and 4 bases at J, with 14 bases between. The CDR3 covers 13 residues. The germline gives CDR1 SGHTA, CDR2 FQGNSA. In DNA, the CDR3 is TGTGCCAGCAACCTAGAGCGCGGGTACGAGCAGTACTTC. This codes for CASNLERGYEQYF.

This clonotype showed up just a few times. The rearrangement links TRBV2 to TRBJ1-2, with D hard to call. The CDR3 runs 14 residues. Trimming shortened V by 6 bases and J by 1 base, and 12 bases separated the two germline ends. Germline CDR1 SNHLY, CDR2 FYNNEI. The CDR3 sequence: CASSRRTDNYGYTF. DNA of the CDR3: TGTGCCAGCAGCCGCAGGACGGATAACTATGGCTACACCTTC. The full variable domain, its missing parts supplied by reference TRBV2 and TRBJ1-2, is EPEVTQTPSHQVTQMGQEVILRCVPISNHLYFYWYRQILGQKVEFLVSFYNNEISEKSEIFDDQFSVERPDGSNFTLKIRSTKLEDSAMYFCASSRRTDNYGYTFGSGTRLTVV.

In this sample, this clonotype turned up many times. The chain recombines TRBV12-3 or TRBV12-4 with TRBJ1-1; D not certain. V was cut by 1 base and J by 3 bases, with 6 bases left in between. This CDR3 is built from 13 residues. CDR3 DNA sequence: TGTGCCAGCAGTTTAGACGGGCACACTGAAGCTTTCTTT. The encoded protein is CASSLDGHTEAFF.

This sequence joins TRBV5-1 and TRBJ2-1; D uncertain. CDR3 size: 11 residues. Germline values: CDR1 SGHRS, CDR2 YFSETQ. The V gene lost 0 bases and the J gene lost 15 bases, with 10 bases spanning the gap. The CDR3 loop reads CASSLEGSRFF. DNA for the CDR3: TGCGCCAGCAGCTTGGAGGGCTCAAGGTTCTTC.

The sample holds a few counts of this clonotype. The chain combines TRBV6-1 with TRBJ2-5, with D possibly TRBD2 on 5 matching bases. Per germline, CDR1 MNHNS and CDR2 SASEGT. The CDR3 has 17 amino acids. Trimming took off 2 bases at V and 3 bases at J, with 19 bases between the two ends. CDR3 nucleotides: TGTGCCAGCAGTGAATATCTGGTCGTAACGGGGAAAGAGACCCAGTACTTC. It yields the protein CASSEYLVVTGKETQYF.

The rearrangement links TRBV5-1 to TRBJ2-7; TRBD1 aligns across 8 bases. V gave up 1 base and J gave up 3 bases; unmatched junction bases: 6. The CDR3 consists of 15 residues. Germline V gives CDR1 SGHRS, CDR2 YFSETQ. The CDR3 nucleotides are TGCGCCAGCAGCTTGACCGGGACAGGTGACTACGAGCAGTACTTC. Its protein is CASSLTGTGDYEQYF.

Worth noting for this clonotype: At one end, the junction sequence differs from germline, possibly due to a read error. The chain couples TRBV7-9 to TRBJ2-3; the D gene is possibly TRBD2 (6 bases). CDR1 is SEHNR, CDR2 FQNEAQ, per germline (reference sequence). The CDR3 has 17 amino acids. CDR3 amino acids: CASNLLSGLLSTDTQYF. DNA of the CDR3: TGTGCCAGCAACTTACTCAGCGGGTTACTCTCCACAGATACGCAGTATTTT.

The CDR3 DNA is TGTGCCAGCAGCTTTCCGGGACAGGGGTCACATGAGCAGTTCTTC. Residues: CASSFPGQGSHEQFF. The rearrangement joins TRBV5-6 to TRBJ2-1, with TRBD1 matching 10 bases. The CDR3 sequence is 15 residues long. Germline V gene data show CDR1 as SGHDT and CDR2 as YYEEEE. J was trimmed by 8 bases and V by 2 bases; bases with no gene match: 7. Full variable domain (outside the CDR3, taken from reference TRBV5-6 and TRBJ2-1): DAGVTQSPTHLIKTRGQQVTLRCSPKSGHDTVSWYQQALGQGPQFIFQYYEEEERQRGNFPDRFSGHQFPNYSSELNVNALLLGDSALYLCASSFPGQGSHEQFFGPGTRLTVL.

Only a few counts were recorded for this clonotype. The V gene is TRBV3-1, the J gene TRBJ1-2; no reliable D call. The V and J ends lost 0 bases and 0 bases respectively, with 5 bases between them. The CDR3 extends over 14 amino acids. Germline V gives CDR1 LGHDT, CDR2 YNNKEL (reference sequence). In DNA form, the CDR3 reads TGTGCCAGCAGCCAAGACGGCGCTAACTATGGCTACACCTTC. Protein product: CASSQDGANYGYTF.

This clonotype was counted a few times. The chain uses TRBV5-4 and TRBJ1-1; 7 positions agree with TRBD1. Looked up from germline, CDR1 is SGHNT and CDR2 is YYREEE (reference sequence). V was clipped by 4 bases and J by 1 base; unmatched bases: 7. There are 15 residues in the CDR3. In DNA form, the CDR3 reads TGTGCCAGCAGCCCTACAGGGGATGGGAACACTGAAGCTTTCTTT. This encodes CASSPTGDGNTEAFF.